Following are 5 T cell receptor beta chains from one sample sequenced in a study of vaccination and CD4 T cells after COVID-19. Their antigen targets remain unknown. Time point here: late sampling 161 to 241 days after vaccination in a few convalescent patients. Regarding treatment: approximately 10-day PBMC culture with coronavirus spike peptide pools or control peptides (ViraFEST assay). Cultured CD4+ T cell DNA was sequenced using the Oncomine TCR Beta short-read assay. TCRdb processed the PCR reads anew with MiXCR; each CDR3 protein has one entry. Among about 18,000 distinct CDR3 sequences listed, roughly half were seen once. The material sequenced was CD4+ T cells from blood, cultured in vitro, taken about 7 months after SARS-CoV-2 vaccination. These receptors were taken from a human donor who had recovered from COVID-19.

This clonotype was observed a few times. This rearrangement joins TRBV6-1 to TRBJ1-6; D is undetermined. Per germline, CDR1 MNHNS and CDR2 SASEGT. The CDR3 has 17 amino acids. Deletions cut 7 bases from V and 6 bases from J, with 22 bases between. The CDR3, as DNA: TGTGCCAGCACCAACCGGGTCGGGAACACACTTAATTCACCCCTCCACTTT. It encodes CASTNRVGNTLNSPLHF.

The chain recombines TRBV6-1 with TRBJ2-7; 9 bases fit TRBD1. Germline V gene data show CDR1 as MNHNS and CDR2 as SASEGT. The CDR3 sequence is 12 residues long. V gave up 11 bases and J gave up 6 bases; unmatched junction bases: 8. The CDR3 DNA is TGTGCCGCCCGGACAGGGGATTCCGAGCAGTACTTC. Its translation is CAARTGDSEQYF.

The CDR3 nucleotides are TGTGCCGCTTCGGACAGGGGCAGCTCCTATAATTCACCCCTCCACTTT. It codes for CAASDRGSSYNSPLHF. The chain uses TRBV5-4 and TRBJ1-6; 9 positions agree with TRBD1. The V gene end was trimmed by 10 bases and the J gene end by 0 bases; junction bases not matched to a gene: 8. CDR1 SGHNT and CDR2 YYREEE come from the germline V gene (reference sequence). The CDR3 sequence is 16 residues long.

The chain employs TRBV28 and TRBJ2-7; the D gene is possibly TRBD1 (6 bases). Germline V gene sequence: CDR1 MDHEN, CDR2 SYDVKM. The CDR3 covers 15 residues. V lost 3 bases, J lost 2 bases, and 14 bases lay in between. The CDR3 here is CASSFTGKSTYEQYF. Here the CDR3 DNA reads TGTGCCAGCAGTTTTACAGGGAAGTCAACCTACGAGCAGTACTTC.

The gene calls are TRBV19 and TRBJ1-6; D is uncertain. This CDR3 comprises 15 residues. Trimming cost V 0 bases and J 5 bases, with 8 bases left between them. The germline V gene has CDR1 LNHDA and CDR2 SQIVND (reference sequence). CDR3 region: CASSIEGHHNSPLHF. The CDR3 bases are TGTGCCAGTAGTATAGAGGGCCACCATAATTCACCCCTCCACTTT. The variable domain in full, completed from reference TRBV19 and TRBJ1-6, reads DGGITQSPKYLFRKEGQNVTLSCEQNLNHDAMYWYRQDPGQGLRLIYYSQIVNDFQKGDIAEGYSVSREKKESFPLTVTSAQKNPTAFYLCASSIEGHHNSPLHFGNGTRLTVT.